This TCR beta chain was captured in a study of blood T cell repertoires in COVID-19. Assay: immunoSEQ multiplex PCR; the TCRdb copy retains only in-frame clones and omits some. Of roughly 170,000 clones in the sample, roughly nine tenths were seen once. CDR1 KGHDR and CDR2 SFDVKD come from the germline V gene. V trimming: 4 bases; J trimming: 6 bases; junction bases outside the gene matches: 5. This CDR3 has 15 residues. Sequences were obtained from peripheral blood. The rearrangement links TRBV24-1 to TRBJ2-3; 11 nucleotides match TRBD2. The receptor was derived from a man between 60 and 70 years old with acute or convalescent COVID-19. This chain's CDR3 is CATSERLAGMDTQYF. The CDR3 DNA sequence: TGTGCCACCAGTGAACGACTAGCGGGAATGGATACGCAGTATTTT.